The sequence of this T cell receptor beta chain was determined in a study of vaccination effects on CD4 cells after COVID-19 (dated by TCRdb to the early 2020s). Turning to the overall study: Across the study, the median time from the second dose to post-vaccine sampling was 72 days (range 14 to 241). The study compared SARS-CoV-2 spike-specific CD4+ TCR repertoires before and after mRNA vaccination in COVID-19 convalescent patients and infection-naive vaccine recipients. A total of 10 COVID-19 convalescent patients and several SARS-CoV-2-naive healthy vaccine recipients were included in the full study. Cultures from other donors in the study were sequenced using the Oncomine TCR Beta short-read assay on an Illumina iSeq 100.

To identify antigen-specific CD4+ T cell clonotypes by their expansion, the ViraFEST assay first stimulated PBMC with viral peptide pools and then applied TCR sequencing. After 10 to 11 days of culture, CD4+ T cells were isolated with the EasySep CD4+ T cell isolation kit. Participants received two doses of either the BNT162b2 or the mRNA-1273 mRNA SARS-CoV-2 vaccine. The absence of prior SARS-CoV-2 infection in healthy vaccine recipients was confirmed by negative nucleocapsid antibodies before and after vaccination. Each well held around 2 million PBMC cultured in IMDM containing approximately 5.2% human AB serum, roughly 9.9 IU/ml IL-2 and gentamicin, along with 8 to 10 ug/ml peptides. Half of the culture medium was replaced with fresh IL-2-containing medium on days 3 and 7. Unless otherwise noted, each peptide stimulation condition was cultured in triplicate wells. Using Ficoll-Paque Plus gradient centrifugation, PBMC were separated from whole blood and then either used fresh or cryopreserved at -140C. The overlapping peptide pools covered the spike proteins of SARS-CoV-2 as well as those of the common cold coronaviruses HCoV-NL63, HCoV-OC43 and HCoV-229E. Genomic DNA was extracted from cultured CD4+ T cells with the QIAamp micro DNA kit.

The CDR3 spans 16 residues, from the cysteine through the valine. The DNA shown is the 48-base CDR3, in frame from base 1. The library was made by the immunoSEQ multiplex PCR assay. DNA from the CD4+ T cells that had been cultured and isolated underwent TCR beta CDR3 sequencing. The paper's data handling went like this. The analysis removed non-productive TCR sequences, trimmed reads to the CDR3 region, and retained only CDR3s that were 7 or more amino acids long. Antigen-specific clonotypes were identified with the MANAFEST web app by comparing expansion in peptide wells against reference cultures. For clones to be considered positive, expansion at FDR<0.05 versus reference and all other wells, an odds ratio above 5, and a frequency above 0.1% in two replicate wells were required. Clonotypes significantly expanded in SARS-CoV-2 spike wells and in at least one common cold coronavirus spike condition were defined as cross-reactive. CDR3 similarity was assessed by Levenshtein distance using the stringdist R package, and unrooted trees were constructed with ape in R 3.6.1. This is the immuneACCESS table as TCRdb keeps it, with only in-frame sequences that have V and J called. A part of the clones is gone; compared with another copy, unresolved V genes explain less than half, and the rest is unexplained. The V and J calls and clone size come from that table; D and trimming were worked out from the DNA. For this sample there are approximately 28,000 clones; roughly 79% appear just once. The leading ten clones occupy less than 7.5% of the sample.

Paper-wide results and their limitations: At late post-vaccination timepoints, both infection-induced and vaccine-induced clones showed marked clonal contraction, consistent with waning T cell responses. The study was limited by a small number of convalescent patients and lacked early post-infection timepoints. In healthy vaccine recipients, vaccine-induced clones were almost all SARS-CoV-2 mono-reactive, with only 1 of 255 being cross-reactive with common cold coronaviruses.

Regarding this clone: Its specific antigen is unknown. Nothing much larger sits one base from this clone, and base qualities are not available.

The rearrangement joined TRBV21-1 to TRBJ2-7; the DNA was not used to check the table's D call, TRBD2. TRBV21-1 is recorded as a pseudogene. The origin of this receptor is a human donor who received a COVID-19 vaccine. Some clones in this sample may be carry-over from other donors' samples. The material sequenced was CD4+ T cells from PBMCs cultured with SARS-CoV-2 spike peptides, taken after COVID-19 vaccination. The cell subset or site label corresponds to: SARS-CoV-2 spike overlapping peptide pool stimulation. The nucleotide sequence reads as follows: TGTGCCAGCAGCAAAGAAACAGAGGTCGGGGCCTACGAGCAGTACGTC. This encodes CASSKETEVGAYEQYV.